What follows is one T cell receptor beta chain and its context. Antigen: not known. Germline V gene sequence: CDR1 SGHVS, CDR2 FQNEAQ. Trimming took 3 bases from V and 4 from J, leaving 14 bases between them. This CDR3 is built from 15 residues. This entry comes from a study of cytomegalovirus exposure and HLA in healthy donors. Points from the study as a whole: Most of the TCR beta V segments (in an earlier analysis) were productive either about 90% or about 30% of the time.

Primers: 60 Vbeta forward and 13 Jbeta reverse. Some clones are missing from TCRdb's copy, which holds only in-frame ones; the method was immunoSEQ multiplex PCR. The repertoire consists of 150,000 to 200,000 clones, with 60% to 85% occurring once and the leading ten covering around 3%. The receptor was isolated from a woman aged 50 to 60 in good health and CMV-seropositive. Sequenced material: PBMCs. The chain uses TRBV7-8 and TRBJ2-3; D is perhaps TRBD2 (6 bases). CDR3 nucleotide sequence: TGTGCCAGCAGCTTGGAGGGGAGTCGGGCAGATACGCAGTATTTT. Encoded protein: CASSLEGSRADTQYF.